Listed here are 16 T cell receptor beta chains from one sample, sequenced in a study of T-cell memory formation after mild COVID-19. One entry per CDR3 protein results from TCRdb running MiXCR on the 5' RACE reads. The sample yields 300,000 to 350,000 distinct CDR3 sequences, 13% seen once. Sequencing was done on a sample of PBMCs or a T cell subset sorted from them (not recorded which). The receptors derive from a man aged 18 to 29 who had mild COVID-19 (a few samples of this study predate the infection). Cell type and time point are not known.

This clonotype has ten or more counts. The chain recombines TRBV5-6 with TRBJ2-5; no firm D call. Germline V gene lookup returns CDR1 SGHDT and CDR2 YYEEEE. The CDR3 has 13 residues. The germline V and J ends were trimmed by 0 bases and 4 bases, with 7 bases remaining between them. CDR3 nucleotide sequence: TGTGCCAGCAGCTTGGCCGGGTTAGAGACCCAGTACTTC. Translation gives CASSLAGLETQYF.

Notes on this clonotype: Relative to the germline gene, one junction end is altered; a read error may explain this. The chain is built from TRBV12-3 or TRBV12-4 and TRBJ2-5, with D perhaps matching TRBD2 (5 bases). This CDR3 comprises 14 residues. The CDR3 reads CASSLMGSEETRYF. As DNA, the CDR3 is TGTGCCAGCAGTTTAATGGGTTCGGAGGAGACCCGGTACTTC.

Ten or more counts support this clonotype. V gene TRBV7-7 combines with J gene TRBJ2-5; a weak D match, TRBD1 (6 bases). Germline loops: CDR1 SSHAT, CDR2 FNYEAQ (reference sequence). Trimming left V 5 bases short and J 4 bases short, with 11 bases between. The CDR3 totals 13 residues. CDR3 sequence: CASSPQGRETQYF. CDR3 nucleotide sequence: TGTGCCAGCAGCCCCCAGGGGAGAGAGACCCAGTACTTC.

CDR3 DNA: TGCAGTGCTAGACCCCTAGCGGACCCCAACACCGGGGAGCTGTTTTTT. Protein product: CSARPLADPNTGELFF. This chain connects TRBV20-1 to TRBJ2-2; TRBD2 agrees at 7 bases. From germline, CDR1 is DFQATT and CDR2 SNEGSKA (reference sequence). The junction had 8 bases not matched to a gene; V was cut back by 2 bases and J by 2 bases. The CDR3 is 16 residues long.

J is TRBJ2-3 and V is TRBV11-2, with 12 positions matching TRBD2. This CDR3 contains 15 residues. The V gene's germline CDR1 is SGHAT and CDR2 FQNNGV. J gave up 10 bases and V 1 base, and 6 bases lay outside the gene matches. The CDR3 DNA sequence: TGTGCCAGCAGCTTAGGCCCGACTAGCGGGGGTTCGCAGTATTTT. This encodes CASSLGPTSGGSQYF. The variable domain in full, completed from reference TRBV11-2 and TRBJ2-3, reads EAGVAQSPRYKIIEKRQSVAFWCNPISGHATLYWYQQILGQGPKLLIQFQNNGVVDDSQLPKDRFSAERLKGVDSTLKIQPAKLEDSAVYLCASSLGPTSGGSQYFGPGTRLTVL.

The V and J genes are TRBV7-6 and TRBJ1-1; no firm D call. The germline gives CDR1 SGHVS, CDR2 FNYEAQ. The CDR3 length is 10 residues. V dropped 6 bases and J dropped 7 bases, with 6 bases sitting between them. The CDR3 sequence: CASRGSEAFF. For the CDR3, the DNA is TGTGCCAGCAGGGGGAGTGAAGCTTTCTTT.

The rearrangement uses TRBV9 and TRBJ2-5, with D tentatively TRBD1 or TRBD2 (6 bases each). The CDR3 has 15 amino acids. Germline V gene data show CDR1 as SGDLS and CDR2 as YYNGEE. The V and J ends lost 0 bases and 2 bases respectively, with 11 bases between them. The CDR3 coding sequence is TGTGCCAGCAGCGTAGGGTGGGGGGCACAAGAGACCCAGTACTTC. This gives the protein CASSVGWGAQETQYF.

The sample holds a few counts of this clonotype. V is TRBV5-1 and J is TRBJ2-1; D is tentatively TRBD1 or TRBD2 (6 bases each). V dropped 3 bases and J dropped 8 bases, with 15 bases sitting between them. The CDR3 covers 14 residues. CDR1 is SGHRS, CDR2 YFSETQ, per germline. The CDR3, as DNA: TGCGCCAGCAGCTCGGGGGCCCGAAAGGATGAGCAGTTCTTC. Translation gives CASSSGARKDEQFF.

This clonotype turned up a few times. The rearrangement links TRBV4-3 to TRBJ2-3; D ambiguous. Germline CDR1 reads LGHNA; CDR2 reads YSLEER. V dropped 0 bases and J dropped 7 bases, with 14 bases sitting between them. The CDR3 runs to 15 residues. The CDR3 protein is CASSQDRGSSNTQYF. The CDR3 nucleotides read TGCGCCAGCAGCCAAGATCGTGGTTCGAGCAATACGCAGTATTTT.

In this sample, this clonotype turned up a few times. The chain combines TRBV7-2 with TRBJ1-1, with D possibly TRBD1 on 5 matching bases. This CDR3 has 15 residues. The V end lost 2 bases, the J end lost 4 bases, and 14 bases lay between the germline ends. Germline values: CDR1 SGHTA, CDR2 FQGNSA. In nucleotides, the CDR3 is TGTGCCAGCAGCTTACCCGGGGCGCGGGGCACTGAAGCTTTCTTT. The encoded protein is CASSLPGARGTEAFF.

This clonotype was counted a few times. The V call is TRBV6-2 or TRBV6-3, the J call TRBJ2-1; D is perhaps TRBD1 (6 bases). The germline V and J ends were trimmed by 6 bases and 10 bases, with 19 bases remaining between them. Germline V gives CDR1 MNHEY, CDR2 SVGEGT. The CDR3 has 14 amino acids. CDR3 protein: CASRLHTTGSEQFF. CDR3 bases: TGTGCCAGCAGGCTACATACCACAGGGAGCGAGCAGTTCTTC.

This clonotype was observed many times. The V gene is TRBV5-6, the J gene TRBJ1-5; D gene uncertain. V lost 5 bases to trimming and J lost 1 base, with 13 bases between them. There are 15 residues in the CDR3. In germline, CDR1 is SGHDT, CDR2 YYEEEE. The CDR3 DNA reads TGTGCCAGCAGTAAGACCTCTGGAAGCAATCAGCCCCAGCATTTT. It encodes CASSKTSGSNQPQHF. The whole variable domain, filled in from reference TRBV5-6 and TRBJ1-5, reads DAGVTQSPTHLIKTRGQQVTLRCSPKSGHDTVSWYQQALGQGPQFIFQYYEEEERQRGNFPDRFSGHQFPNYSSELNVNALLLGDSALYLCASSKTSGSNQPQHFGDGTRLSIL.

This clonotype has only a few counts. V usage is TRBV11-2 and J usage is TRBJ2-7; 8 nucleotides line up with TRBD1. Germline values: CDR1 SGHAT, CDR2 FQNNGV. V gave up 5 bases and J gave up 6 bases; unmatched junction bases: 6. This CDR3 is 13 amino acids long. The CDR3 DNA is TGTGCCAGCAGCGCCGACAGGGGAGGCGAGCAGTACTTC. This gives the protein CASSADRGGEQYF.

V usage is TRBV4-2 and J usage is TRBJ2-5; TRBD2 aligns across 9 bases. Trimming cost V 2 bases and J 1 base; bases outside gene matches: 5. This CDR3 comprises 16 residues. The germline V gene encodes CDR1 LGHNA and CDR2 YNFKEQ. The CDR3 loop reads CASSQLLAGTQETQYF. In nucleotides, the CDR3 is TGTGCCAGCAGCCAACTGCTAGCGGGGACCCAAGAGACCCAGTACTTC.

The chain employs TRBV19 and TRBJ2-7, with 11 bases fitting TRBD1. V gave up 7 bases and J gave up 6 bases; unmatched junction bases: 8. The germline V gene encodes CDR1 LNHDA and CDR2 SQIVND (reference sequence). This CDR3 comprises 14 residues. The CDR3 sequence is CASTSGTGGGEQYF. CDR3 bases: TGTGCCAGTACCTCGGGGACAGGGGGAGGCGAGCAGTACTTC.

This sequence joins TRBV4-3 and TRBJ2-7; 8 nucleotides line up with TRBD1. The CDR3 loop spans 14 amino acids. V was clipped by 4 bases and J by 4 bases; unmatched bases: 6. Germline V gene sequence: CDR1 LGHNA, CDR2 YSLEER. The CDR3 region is CASSRGQGPYEQYF. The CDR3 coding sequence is TGCGCCAGCAGCCGTGGACAGGGTCCGTACGAGCAGTACTTC.